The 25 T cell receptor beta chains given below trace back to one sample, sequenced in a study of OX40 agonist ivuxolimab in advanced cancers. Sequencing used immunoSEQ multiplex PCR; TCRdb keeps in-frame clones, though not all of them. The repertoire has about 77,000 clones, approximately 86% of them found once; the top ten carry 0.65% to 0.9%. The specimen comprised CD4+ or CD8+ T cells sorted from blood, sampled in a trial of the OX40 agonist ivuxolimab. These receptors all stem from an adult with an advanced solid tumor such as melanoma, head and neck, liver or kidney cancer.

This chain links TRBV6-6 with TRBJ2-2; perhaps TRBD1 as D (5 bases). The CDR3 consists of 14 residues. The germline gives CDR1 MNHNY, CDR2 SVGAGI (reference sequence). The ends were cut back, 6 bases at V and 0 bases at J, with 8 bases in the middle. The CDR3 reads CASRLTANTGELFF. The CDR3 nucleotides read TGTGCCAGCAGGCTGACAGCGAACACCGGGGAGCTGTTTTTT.

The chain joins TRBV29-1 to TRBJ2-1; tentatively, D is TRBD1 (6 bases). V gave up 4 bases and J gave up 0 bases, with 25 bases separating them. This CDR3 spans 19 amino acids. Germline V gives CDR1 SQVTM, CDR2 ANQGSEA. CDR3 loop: CSVAGGRGSSSNSYNEQFF. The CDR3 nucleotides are TGCAGCGTTGCGGGTGGCAGGGGATCCTCCTCAAACTCCTACAATGAGCAGTTCTTC.

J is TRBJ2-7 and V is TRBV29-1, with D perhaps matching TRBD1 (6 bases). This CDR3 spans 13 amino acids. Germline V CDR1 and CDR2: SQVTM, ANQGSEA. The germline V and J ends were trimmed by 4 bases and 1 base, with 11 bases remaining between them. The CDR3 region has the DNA TGCAGCGTTGGGTCAGGGGTTTCCTACGAGCAGTACTTC. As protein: CSVGSGVSYEQYF.

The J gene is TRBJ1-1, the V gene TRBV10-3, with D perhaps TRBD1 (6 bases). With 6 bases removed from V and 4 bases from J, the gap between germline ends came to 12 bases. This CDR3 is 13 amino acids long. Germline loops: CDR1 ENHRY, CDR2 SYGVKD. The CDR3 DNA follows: TGTGCCATCAGCAATGGGGGGGCCACTGAAGCTTTCTTT. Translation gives CAISNGGATEAFF.

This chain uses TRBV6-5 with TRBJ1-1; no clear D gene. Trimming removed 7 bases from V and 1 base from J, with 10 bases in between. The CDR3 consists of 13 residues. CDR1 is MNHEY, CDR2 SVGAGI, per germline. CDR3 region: CASTTRQNTEAFF. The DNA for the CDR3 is TGTGCCAGCACCACGAGACAGAACACTGAAGCTTTCTTT.

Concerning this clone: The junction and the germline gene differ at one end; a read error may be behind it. CDR3 sequence: CASSLGVGSSNEQFF. CDR3 DNA: TGTGCTAGCAGCCTGGGGGTAGGGTCGAGCAATGAGCAGTTCTTC. V is TRBV7-7 and J is TRBJ2-1; tentatively, D is TRBD1 or TRBD2 (5 bases each). Germline assignment: CDR1 SSHAT and CDR2 FNYEAQ (reference sequence). The CDR3 is 15 amino acids.

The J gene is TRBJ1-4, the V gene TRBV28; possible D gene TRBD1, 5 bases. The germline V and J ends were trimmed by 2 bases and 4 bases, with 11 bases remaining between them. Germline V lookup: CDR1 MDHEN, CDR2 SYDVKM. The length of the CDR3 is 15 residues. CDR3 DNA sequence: TGTGCCAGCAGTTTAGGAGGGGCTGGTAATGAAAAACTGTTTTTT. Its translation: CASSLGGAGNEKLFF.

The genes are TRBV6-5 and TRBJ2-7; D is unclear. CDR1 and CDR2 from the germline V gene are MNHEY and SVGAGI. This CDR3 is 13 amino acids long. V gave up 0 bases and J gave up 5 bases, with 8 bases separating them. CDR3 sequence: CASSYSRNHEQYF. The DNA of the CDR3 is TGTGCCAGCAGTTACTCCCGGAACCACGAGCAGTACTTC.

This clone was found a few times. The CDR3 DNA follows: TGTGCCAGCAGCTTGAAGGGTTACTCTGGAAACACCATATATTTT. Translating it yields CASSLKGYSGNTIYF. The V call is TRBV5-6, the J call TRBJ1-3; D is unresolved. Per germline, CDR1 SGHDT and CDR2 YYEEEE. Deletions cut 1 base from V and 0 bases from J, with 8 bases between. CDR3 length equals 15 residues.

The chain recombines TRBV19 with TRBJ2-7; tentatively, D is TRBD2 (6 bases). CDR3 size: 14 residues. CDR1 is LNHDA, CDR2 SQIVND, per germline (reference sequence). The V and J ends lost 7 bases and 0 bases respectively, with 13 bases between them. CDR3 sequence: CASTRGVGSYEQYF. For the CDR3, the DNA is TGTGCCAGTACACGCGGGGTGGGCTCCTACGAGCAGTACTTC.

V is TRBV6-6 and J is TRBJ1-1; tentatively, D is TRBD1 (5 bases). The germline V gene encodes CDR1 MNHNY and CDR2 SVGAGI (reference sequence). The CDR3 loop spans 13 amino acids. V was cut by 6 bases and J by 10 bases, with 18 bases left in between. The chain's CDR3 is CASSRDTSQGAFF. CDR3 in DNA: TGTGCCAGCAGCCGAGACACATCGCAGGGAGCTTTCTTT.

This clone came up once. CDR3 DNA: TGTGCCAGCAGCTTAACGACAGGGCTAGCGGTTAGCTCCTACGAGCAGTACTTC. Residues: CASSLTTGLAVSSYEQYF. The chain uses TRBV11-2 and TRBJ2-7; either TRBD1 or TRBD2 may fit D (7 bases each). Germline lookup yields CDR1 SGHAT and CDR2 FQNNGV. Trimming shortened V by 2 bases and J by 0 bases, and 20 bases separated the two germline ends. The CDR3 runs to 18 residues.

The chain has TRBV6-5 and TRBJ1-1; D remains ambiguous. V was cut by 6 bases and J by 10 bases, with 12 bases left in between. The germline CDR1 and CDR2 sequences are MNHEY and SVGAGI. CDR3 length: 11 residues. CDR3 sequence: CASSLSGLAFF. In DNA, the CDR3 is TGTGCCAGCAGCCTCAGTGGGTTAGCTTTCTTT.

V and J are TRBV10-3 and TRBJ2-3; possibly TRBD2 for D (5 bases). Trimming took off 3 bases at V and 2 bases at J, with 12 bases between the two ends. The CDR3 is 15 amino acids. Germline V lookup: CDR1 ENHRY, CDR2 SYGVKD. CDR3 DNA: TGTGCCATCAGTGAAGAGGGCACCTTCACAGATACGCAGTATTTT. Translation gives CAISEEGTFTDTQYF.

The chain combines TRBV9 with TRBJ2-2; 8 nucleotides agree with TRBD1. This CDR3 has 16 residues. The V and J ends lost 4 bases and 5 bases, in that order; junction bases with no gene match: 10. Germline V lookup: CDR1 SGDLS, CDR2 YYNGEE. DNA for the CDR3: TGTGCCAGCAGCTCCCGCGGACAGGGTGGGACCGGGGAGCTGTTTTTT. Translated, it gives CASSSRGQGGTGELFF.

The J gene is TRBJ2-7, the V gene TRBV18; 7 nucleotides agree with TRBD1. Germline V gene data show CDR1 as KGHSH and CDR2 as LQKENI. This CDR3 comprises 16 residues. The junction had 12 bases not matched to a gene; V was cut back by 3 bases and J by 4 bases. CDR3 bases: TGTGCCAGCTCACCTTCCGGGACAGTGATACGATACGAGCAGTACTTC. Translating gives CASSPSGTVIRYEQYF.

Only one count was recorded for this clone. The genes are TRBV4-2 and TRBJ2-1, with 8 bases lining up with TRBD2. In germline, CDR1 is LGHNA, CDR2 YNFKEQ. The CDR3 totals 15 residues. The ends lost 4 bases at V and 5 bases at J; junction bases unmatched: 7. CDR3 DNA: TGTGCCAGCAGCCTCGGACTAGCCCAGAACAATGAGCAGTTCTTC. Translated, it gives CASSLGLAQNNEQFF.

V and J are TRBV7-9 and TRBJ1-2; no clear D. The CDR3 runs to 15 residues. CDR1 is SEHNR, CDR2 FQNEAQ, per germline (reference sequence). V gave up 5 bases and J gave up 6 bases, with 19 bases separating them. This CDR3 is CASSISSHGINGYTF. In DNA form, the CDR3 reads TGTGCCAGCAGCATTAGCTCACACGGGATCAATGGCTACACCTTC.

CDR3 DNA: TGTGCCATCAGTCAAGGGACAGGGCAGTACTTC. Amino acids: CAISQGTGQYF. The chain combines TRBV10-3 with TRBJ2-7; 8 positions agree with TRBD1. With 5 bases clipped from V and 9 bases from J, the junction kept 3 bases outside the gene matches. Germline-derived CDR1 and CDR2 are ENHRY and SYGVKD. This CDR3 is built from 11 residues.

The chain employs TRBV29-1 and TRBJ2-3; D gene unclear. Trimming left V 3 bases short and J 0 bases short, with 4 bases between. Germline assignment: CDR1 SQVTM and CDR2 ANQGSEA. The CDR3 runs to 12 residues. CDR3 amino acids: CSVDPSTDTQYF. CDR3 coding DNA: TGCAGCGTTGACCCCAGCACAGATACGCAGTATTTT.

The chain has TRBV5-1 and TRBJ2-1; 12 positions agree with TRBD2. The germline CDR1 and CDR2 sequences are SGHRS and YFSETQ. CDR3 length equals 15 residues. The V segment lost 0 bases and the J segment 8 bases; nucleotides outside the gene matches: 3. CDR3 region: CASSLALAGGHEQFF. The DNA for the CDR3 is TGCGCCAGCAGCTTGGCACTAGCGGGAGGCCATGAGCAGTTCTTC.

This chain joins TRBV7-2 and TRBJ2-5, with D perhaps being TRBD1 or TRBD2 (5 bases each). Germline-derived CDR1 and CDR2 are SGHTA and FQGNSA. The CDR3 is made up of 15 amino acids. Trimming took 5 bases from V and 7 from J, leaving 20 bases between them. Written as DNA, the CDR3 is TGTGCCAGCAGCCCCCCGGGGCTGTTTTCCGGGACCCAGTACTTC. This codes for CASSPPGLFSGTQYF.

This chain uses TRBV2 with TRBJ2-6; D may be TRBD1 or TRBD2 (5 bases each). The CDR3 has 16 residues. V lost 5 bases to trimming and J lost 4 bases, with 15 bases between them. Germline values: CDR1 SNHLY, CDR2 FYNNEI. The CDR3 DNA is TGTGCCAGCAGTCGGGACGCCCGTGTGGGGGCCAACGTCCTGACTTTC. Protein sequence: CASSRDARVGANVLTF.

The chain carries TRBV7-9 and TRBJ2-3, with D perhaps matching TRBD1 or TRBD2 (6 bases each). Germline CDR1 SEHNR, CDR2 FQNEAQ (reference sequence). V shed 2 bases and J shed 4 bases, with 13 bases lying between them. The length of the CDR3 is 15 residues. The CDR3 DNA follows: TGTGCCAGCAGCTTATTGGGGGGCCGGGCAGATACGCAGTATTTT. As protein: CASSLLGGRADTQYF.

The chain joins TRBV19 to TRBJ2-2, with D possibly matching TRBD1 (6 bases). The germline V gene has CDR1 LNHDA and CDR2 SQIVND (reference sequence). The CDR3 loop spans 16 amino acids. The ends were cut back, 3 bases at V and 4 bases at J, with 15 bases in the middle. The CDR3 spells CASSIQQGGSTGELFF. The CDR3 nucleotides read TGTGCCAGTAGTATTCAACAGGGTGGCAGCACCGGGGAGCTGTTTTTT.